This passage covers 16 T cell receptor beta chains from one sample sequenced in a study of T cell responses to AZD1222 COVID-19 vaccine. Assay used: immunoSEQ multiplex PCR; TCRdb lists only in-frame clones, some missing. The data hold 150,000 or so clones, with less than 95% observed a single time. The sequenced sample was peripheral blood, obtained on day 0 of AZD1222 vaccination. These receptors were collected from an adult in good health.

The chain links TRBV15 to TRBJ1-1, with D perhaps matching TRBD1 (6 bases). V was pared by 0 bases and J by 11 bases, with 22 bases between. Germline CDR1 LNHNV, CDR2 YYDKDF (reference sequence). The CDR3 extends over 16 amino acids. The CDR3 sequence is CATSRDGGAVGTRAFF. DNA for the CDR3: TGTGCCACCAGCAGAGATGGGGGCGCTGTGGGGACGAGGGCTTTCTTT.

The chain uses TRBV27 and TRBJ1-5; D possibly corresponds to TRBD1 (5 bases). Per the germline V gene, CDR1 is MNHEY and CDR2 is SMNVEV (reference sequence). The V and J ends lost 5 bases and 5 bases respectively, with 13 bases between them. The CDR3 loop spans 14 amino acids. CDR3 residues: CASSPSRVDQPQHF. CDR3 nucleotide sequence: TGTGCCAGCAGTCCGTCCAGGGTCGATCAGCCCCAGCATTTT.

This clone was observed a single time. V usage is TRBV10-1 and J usage is TRBJ2-2; no definite D call. CDR3 length: 14 residues. Germline CDR1 reads WNHNN; CDR2 reads SYGVQD (reference sequence). Between the trimmed V and J ends, which lost 5 bases and 1 base, there was a span of 8 bases. CDR3 region: CASSWQMNTGELFF. The CDR3 region has the DNA TGCGCCAGCAGTTGGCAGATGAACACCGGGGAGCTGTTTTTT.

This chain uses TRBV5-1 with TRBJ2-7, with 14 bases identical to TRBD2. CDR1 SGHRS and CDR2 YFSETQ come from the germline V gene. This CDR3 is built from 15 residues. Germline trimming cut 4 bases from V and 2 bases from J; bases unmatched to any gene: 2. CDR3 amino acids: CASSLTSGGAYEQYF. CDR3 bases: TGCGCCAGCAGCCTGACTAGCGGGGGGGCCTACGAGCAGTACTTC.

The table lists this clone with many counts. The CDR3 here is CASSKLHLPGTDTQYF. The CDR3 DNA sequence: TGTGCCAGCAGCAAACTGCACTTACCTGGCACAGATACGCAGTATTTT. The chain uses TRBV21-1 and TRBJ2-3; TRBD2 is taken as the D call from the table, unchecked against the DNA. TRBV21-1 is assigned pseudogene status. CDR3 length: 16 amino acids.

The chain recombines TRBV5-1 with TRBJ2-3, with 8 bases matching TRBD1. V trimming: 4 bases; J trimming: 5 bases; junction bases outside the gene matches: 12. CDR1 and CDR2 from the germline V gene are SGHRS and YFSETQ. The CDR3 is 16 residues long. CDR3 coding DNA: TGCGCCAGCAGCCCTTACCCCGACAGGGGCGGAGATACGCAGTATTTT. Encoded protein: CASSPYPDRGGDTQYF.

This chain connects TRBV30 to TRBJ1-2, with D unclear. The CDR3 covers 12 residues. V shed 3 bases and J shed 2 bases, with 7 bases lying between them. Germline values: CDR1 GTSNPN, CDR2 SVGIG (reference sequence). The CDR3 nucleotides are TGTGCCTGGAGCAGAGAAAACTATGGCTACACCTTC. It translates to CAWSRENYGYTF.

The chain joins TRBV18 to TRBJ2-3, with TRBD1 matching over 9 bases. CDR1 is KGHSH, CDR2 LQKENI, per germline. Trimming cost V 6 bases and J 0 bases; bases outside gene matches: 7. This CDR3 has 16 residues. The CDR3 DNA reads as TGTGCCAGCTCCCTCACAGGGGGCTCTAGCACAGATACGCAGTATTTT. It is translated as CASSLTGGSSTDTQYF.

The chain joins TRBV6-5 to TRBJ1-5, with unresolved D. Germline-derived CDR1 and CDR2 are MNHEY and SVGAGI. The ends were cut back, 7 bases at V and 5 bases at J, with 18 bases in the middle. The CDR3 has 15 amino acids. The CDR3 bases are TGTGCCAGCACCTATTCAGGCAGCCGAGATCAGCCCCAGCATTTT. Encoded protein: CASTYSGSRDQPQHF.

The rearrangement links TRBV5-6 to TRBJ1-1; D unclear. This CDR3 has 13 amino acids. With 4 bases removed from V and 5 bases from J, the gap between germline ends came to 12 bases. Germline V gene data show CDR1 as SGHDT and CDR2 as YYEEEE. CDR3 in DNA: TGTGCCAGCAGCACGGGTGGGTGGACTGAAGCTTTCTTT. Its translation is CASSTGGWTEAFF. Looking up the rest from reference TRBV5-6 and TRBJ1-1 gives the full variable domain: DAGVTQSPTHLIKTRGQQVTLRCSPKSGHDTVSWYQQALGQGPQFIFQYYEEEERQRGNFPDRFSGHQFPNYSSELNVNALLLGDSALYLCASSTGGWTEAFFGQGTRLTVV.

The V and J genes are TRBV2 and TRBJ2-7; TRBD2 might be the D (6 bases). Germline CDR1 and CDR2: SNHLY and FYNNEI. The CDR3 is 12 amino acids. The ends were cut back, 7 bases at V and 2 bases at J, with 9 bases in the middle. CDR3 in DNA: TGTGCCAGCAAGACGGGAGCCTACGAGCAGTACTTC. It translates to CASKTGAYEQYF. The whole variable domain, filled in from reference TRBV2 and TRBJ2-7, reads EPEVTQTPSHQVTQMGQEVILRCVPISNHLYFYWYRQILGQKVEFLVSFYNNEISEKSEIFDDQFSVERPDGSNFTLKIRSTKLEDSAMYFCASKTGAYEQYFGPGTRLTVT.

This clone appeared once. The V and J genes are TRBV6-5 and TRBJ2-1; maybe TRBD1 (5 bases). V was clipped by 7 bases and J by 2 bases, with 9 bases between them. The length of the CDR3 is 13 residues. Looked up from germline, CDR1 is MNHEY and CDR2 is SVGAGI. Here the CDR3 DNA reads TGTGCCAGCACTCCAGGGCCCTACAATGAGCAGTTCTTC. It specifies CASTPGPYNEQFF.

This clone was seen once. CDR3 sequence (DNA): TGCGCCAGCAGCTTGAAGGCAGGGTGGGAAGAAGCTTTCTTT. It codes for CASSLKAGWEEAFF. This chain connects TRBV5-1 to TRBJ1-1, with a weak D call TRBD1 (5 bases). Per germline, CDR1 SGHRS and CDR2 YFSETQ. The CDR3 consists of 14 residues. The V end was cut by 1 base, the J end by 8 bases, with 15 bases between.

The rearrangement joins TRBV28 to TRBJ1-2, with 9 bases lining up with TRBD1. Trimming at V came to 11 bases and at J to 5 bases, leaving 6 bases not matched to a gene. There are 12 residues in the CDR3. CDR1 is MDHEN, CDR2 SYDVKM, per germline. DNA of the CDR3: TGTGCCCTCGGGACAGGGCAGTATGGCTACACCTTC. Its protein is CALGTGQYGYTF.

This CDR3 reads CATSDLRAVTGELFF. In DNA form, the CDR3 reads TGTGCCACCAGTGATTTGAGGGCAGTTACCGGGGAGCTGTTTTTT. V usage is TRBV24-1 and J usage is TRBJ2-2; D is uncertain. Germline CDR1 reads KGHDR; CDR2 reads SFDVKD. The V end lost 0 bases, the J end lost 5 bases, and 9 bases lay between the germline ends. This CDR3 spans 15 amino acids.

The rearrangement links TRBV7-3 to TRBJ2-3, with 9 bases matching TRBD2. The length of the CDR3 is 17 residues. Germline V gives CDR1 SGHTA, CDR2 FQGTGA. V shed 2 bases and J 1 base; nucleotides not matched to a gene: 7. DNA of the CDR3: TGTGCCAGCAGCTTAGCGCGGGGGGGAACACGCACAGATACGCAGTATTTT. Amino acids: CASSLARGGTRTDTQYF.